The clone carrying this TCR beta chain was counted at least ten times. The antigen is not known. The data were taken from a study of T-cell reconstitution after alpha-beta-depleted transplantation in children. Overall study findings and caveats: Several hundred graft clones that had expanded were reportedly the source of alpha-beta T cells about two months after transplant.

Unique molecular identifiers tagged the TCRbeta library. MiXCR, applied by TCRdb to the PCR reads, yields one record per CDR3 protein. The repertoire includes 200,000 or so distinct CDR3 sequences, around 5.9% of them detected once, and about 5% sits in the top ten. Germline values: CDR1 MGHRA, CDR2 YSYEKL. V was cut by 1 base and J by 6 bases, with 7 bases left in between. The CDR3 runs 13 residues. Here the sequenced sample was PBMCs, taken before TCRalphabeta/CD19-depleted stem cell transplant. This sequence was found in a girl under three years old with combined immunodeficiency, due to receive a stem cell transplant. The chain uses TRBV4-1 and TRBJ1-5; unclear D gene. CDR3 nucleotide sequence: TGCGCCAGCAGCCAAGGTCTAGGTCAGCCCCAGCATTTT. This gives the protein CASSQGLGQPQHF.